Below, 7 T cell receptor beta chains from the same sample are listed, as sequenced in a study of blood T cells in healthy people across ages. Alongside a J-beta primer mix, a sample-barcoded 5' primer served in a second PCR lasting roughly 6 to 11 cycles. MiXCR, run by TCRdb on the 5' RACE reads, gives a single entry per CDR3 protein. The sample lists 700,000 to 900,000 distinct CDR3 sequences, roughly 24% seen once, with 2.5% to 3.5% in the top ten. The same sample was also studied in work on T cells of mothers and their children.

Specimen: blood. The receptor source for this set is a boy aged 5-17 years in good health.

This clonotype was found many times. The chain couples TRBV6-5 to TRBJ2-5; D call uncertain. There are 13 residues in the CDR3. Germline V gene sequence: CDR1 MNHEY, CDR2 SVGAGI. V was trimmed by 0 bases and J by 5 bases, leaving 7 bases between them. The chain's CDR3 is CASSYSIWETQYF. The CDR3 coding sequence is TGTGCCAGCAGTTACTCGATATGGGAGACCCAGTACTTC.

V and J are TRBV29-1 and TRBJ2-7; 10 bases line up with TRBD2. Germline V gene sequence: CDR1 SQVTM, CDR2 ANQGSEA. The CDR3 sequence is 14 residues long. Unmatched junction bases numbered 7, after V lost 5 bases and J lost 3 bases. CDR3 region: CSVLPGLANYEQYF. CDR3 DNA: TGCAGCGTTCTTCCGGGACTAGCGAACTACGAGCAGTACTTC.

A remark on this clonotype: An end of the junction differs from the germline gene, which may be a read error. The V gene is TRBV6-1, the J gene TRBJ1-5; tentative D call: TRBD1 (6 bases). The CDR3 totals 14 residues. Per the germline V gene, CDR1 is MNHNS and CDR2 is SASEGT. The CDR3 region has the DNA TGTGCCAGCAGTGCAGGGGTTAGCAATCAGCCCCGGCATTTT. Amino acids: CASSAGVSNQPRHF.

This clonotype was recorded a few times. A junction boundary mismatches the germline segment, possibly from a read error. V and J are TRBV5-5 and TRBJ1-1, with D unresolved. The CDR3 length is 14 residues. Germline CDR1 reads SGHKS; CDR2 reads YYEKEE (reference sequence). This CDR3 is CASSRLLGNAEAFF. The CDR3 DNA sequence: TGTGCCAGCAGCCGCCTTCTAGGGAACGCTGAAGCTTTCTTT.

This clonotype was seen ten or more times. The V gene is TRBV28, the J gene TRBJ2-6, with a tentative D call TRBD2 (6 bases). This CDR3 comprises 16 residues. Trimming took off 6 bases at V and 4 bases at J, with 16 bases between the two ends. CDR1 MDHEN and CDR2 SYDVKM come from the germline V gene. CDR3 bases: TGTGCCAGCAGACCATTCCCGGGGAGGGGGGCCAACGTCCTGACTTTC. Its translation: CASRPFPGRGANVLTF. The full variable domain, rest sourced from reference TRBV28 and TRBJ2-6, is DVKVTQSSRYLVKRTGEKVFLECVQDMDHENMFWYRQDPGLGLRLIYFSYDVKMKEKGDIPEGYSVSREKKERFSLILESASTNQTSMYLCASRPFPGRGANVLTFGAGSRLTVL.

CDR3 nucleotide sequence: TGCAGCCTTGCAGGGCGCAATGAGCAGTTCTTC. It is translated as CSLAGRNEQFF. This rearrangement joins TRBV29-1 to TRBJ2-1; perhaps TRBD1 as D (5 bases). This CDR3 is built from 11 residues. Germline lookup yields CDR1 SQVTM and CDR2 ANQGSEA. Deletions cut 8 bases from V and 6 bases from J, with 11 bases between.

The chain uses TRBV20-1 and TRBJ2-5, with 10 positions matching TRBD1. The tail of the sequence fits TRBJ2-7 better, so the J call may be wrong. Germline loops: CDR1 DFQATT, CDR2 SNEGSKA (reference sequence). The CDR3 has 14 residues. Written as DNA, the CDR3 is TGCAGTGTTCTGTGGGGACAGGGGTCCTACGAGCAGTACTTC. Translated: CSVLWGQGSYEQYF.